This note documents a single T cell receptor (beta chain) sequence. This sample stems from a study of brain metastases from non-small cell lung cancer. This CDR3 has 10 residues. Germline lookup yields CDR1 SQVTM and CDR2 ANQGSEA. V was shortened by 4 bases and J by 4 bases, with 4 bases between the two germline ends. Data came from immunoSEQ multiplex PCR; TCRdb stores just in-frame clones and leaves some out. The sample records almost 4,500 clones, about 86% being singletons. The chain recombines TRBV29-1 with TRBJ2-5; no clear D gene. The sequenced material came from tumor-adjacent normal tissue. This receptor was identified in a donor aged 40 or over with non-small cell lung cancer. CDR3 in amino acids: CSVGGETQYF. In DNA, the CDR3 is TGCAGCGTTGGGGGAGAGACCCAGTACTTC.